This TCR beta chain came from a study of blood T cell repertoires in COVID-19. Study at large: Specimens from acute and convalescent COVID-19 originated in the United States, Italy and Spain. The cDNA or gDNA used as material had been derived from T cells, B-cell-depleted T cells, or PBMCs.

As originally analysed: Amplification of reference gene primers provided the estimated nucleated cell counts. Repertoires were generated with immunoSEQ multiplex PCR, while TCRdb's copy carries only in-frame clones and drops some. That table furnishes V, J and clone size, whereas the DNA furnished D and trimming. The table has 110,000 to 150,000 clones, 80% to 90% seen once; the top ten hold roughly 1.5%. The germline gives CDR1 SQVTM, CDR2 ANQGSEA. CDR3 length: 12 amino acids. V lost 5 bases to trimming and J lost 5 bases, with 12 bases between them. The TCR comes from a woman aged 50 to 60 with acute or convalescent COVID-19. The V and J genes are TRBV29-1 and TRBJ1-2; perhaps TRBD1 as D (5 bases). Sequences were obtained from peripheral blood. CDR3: CSVWGDLYGYTF. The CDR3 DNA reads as TGCAGCGTTTGGGGGGACTTATATGGCTACACCTTC. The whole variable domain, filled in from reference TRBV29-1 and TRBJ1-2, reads SAVISQKPSRDICQRGTSLTIQCQVDSQVTMMFWYRQQPGQSLTLIATANQGSEATYESGFVIDKFPISRPNLTFSTLTVSNMSPEDSSIYLCSVWGDLYGYTFGSGTRLTVV.